The rows below give T cell receptor beta chains drawn from one sample of a study of metastatic and nonmetastatic thyroid tumors. TCRdb called clones again from the PCR reads with MiXCR. The repertoire holds about 21,000 clones, with around 11% as singletons. Material for sequencing was blood. The source of these receptors is a female donor with papillary thyroid cancer or a benign thyroid nodule (not recorded which). Some clones in this sample may be carry-over from other donors' samples. Each CDR3 is given with its conserved first and last residue. A D gene is named only where the DNA matches it firmly. Rows may omit the clone size; those that give it use once, few, many or a size class.

TRBV19,TRBJ2-3,many,TRBD2,CASSIGLAGDGTQYF,TGTGCCAGTAGTATCGGACTAGCGGGAGACGGGACGCAGTATTTT
TRBV29-1,TRBJ2-5,many,-,CSVARGAGETQYF,TGCAGCGTGGCTAGGGGGGCTGGGGAGACCCAGTACTTC
TRBV10-1,TRBJ1-2,many,-,CASSESVEGYHGYTF,TGCGCCAGCAGTGAGTCGGTGGAGGGCTACCATGGCTACACCTTC
TRBV4-3,TRBJ1-6,-,-,CASSRGTRQGGSPLHF,TGCGCCAGCAGCCGAGGGACCCGGCAGGGAGGTTCACCCCTCCACTTT
TRBV19,TRBJ2-1,few,-,CAISIEAEAYNEQFF,TGTGCCATTAGTATAGAGGCGGAAGCCTACAATGAGCAGTTCTTC
TRBV29-1,TRBJ2-1,many,TRBD2,CSVGLFGRRSYNEQFF,TGCAGCGTTGGGCTATTCGGGAGGAGGTCCTACAATGAGCAGTTCTTC
TRBV5-6,TRBJ2-2,many,-,CASSLLDGSNTGELFF,TGTGCCAGCAGCTTGCTGGATGGCTCGAACACCGGGGAGCTGTTTTTT
TRBV4-2,TRBJ2-7,many,TRBD2,CASSFSGTPSGEQYF,TGTGCCAGCAGCTTTAGCGGGACCCCCTCGGGCGAGCAGTACTTC
TRBV12-5,TRBJ2-6,-,-,CASGPGSGANVLTF,TGTGCTAGTGGCCCTGGCTCTGGGGCCAACGTCCTGACTTTC
TRBV12-3/TRBV12-4,TRBJ2-5,many,TRBD2,CASREGAGQETQYF,TGTGCCAGCAGAGAAGGAGCGGGGCAAGAGACCCAGTACTTC
TRBV11-3,TRBJ2-7,many,TRBD1,CASSFPTGGSYYEQYF,TGTGCCAGCAGCTTTCCGACAGGGGGGTCGTACTACGAGCAGTACTTC
TRBV30,TRBJ1-2,many,-,CAWSVREFDGYTF,TGTGCCTGGAGTGTAAGGGAGTTCGATGGCTACACCTTC
TRBV30,TRBJ2-7,-,-,CAWSVPSTRGIRLYF,TGTGCCTGGAGTGTACCCTCTACCCGGGGGATACGCCTGTACTTC
TRBV6-1,TRBJ1-2,medium-sized,TRBD1,CASNDGTGRGLYGYTF,TGTGCCAGCAACGATGGGACAGGCAGAGGTCTCTATGGCTACACCTTC
TRBV12-5,TRBJ1-2,many,-,CASAEGPYGYTF,TGTGCTAGTGCGGAGGGTCCCTATGGCTACACCTTC
TRBV19,TRBJ1-2,many,-,CASTPGQGHYGYTF,TGTGCCAGTACCCCGGGGCAGGGACACTATGGCTACACCTTC
TRBV6-6,TRBJ2-1,medium-sized,-,CASSYRDRDEQFF,TGTGCCAGCAGTTACAGAGACCGAGATGAGCAGTTCTTC
TRBV10-2,TRBJ1-2,many,-,CASKGRDNLNYGYTF,TGCGCCAGCAAAGGAAGGGACAATTTAAACTATGGCTACACCTTC
TRBV6-1,TRBJ1-5,many,-,CASSFRTEPSNQPQHF,TGTGCCAGCAGTTTCCGGACAGAGCCGAGCAATCAGCCCCAGCATTTT
TRBV20-1,TRBJ1-2,many,TRBD1,CSASPRDRGRSDGYTF,TGCAGTGCTAGCCCCCGGGACAGGGGTAGGAGCGATGGCTACACCTTC
TRBV20-1,TRBJ2-5,many,-,CSARVPGIATETQYF,TGCAGTGCTAGAGTTCCCGGGATAGCGACAGAGACCCAGTACTTC
TRBV2,TRBJ1-2,many,-,CASSPGGYRGYTF,TGTGCCAGCAGTCCCGGGGGTTATCGTGGCTACACCTTC
TRBV6-2/TRBV6-3,TRBJ2-1,medium-sized,-,CASSYFRDGTYNEQFF,TGTGCCAGCAGTTATTTCCGGGACGGAACCTACAATGAGCAGTTCTTC
TRBV25-1,TRBJ2-5,many,-,CASSEGGHTQYF,TGTGCCAGCAGTGAGGGTGGGCATACCCAGTACTTC
TRBV29-1,TRBJ2-3,many,-,CSPRVRTQSTDTQYF,TGCAGCCCCCGGGTTCGGACGCAGAGCACAGATACGCAGTATTTT
TRBV12-3/TRBV12-4,TRBJ1-2,medium-sized,TRBD1,CASRQRGQGADGYTF,TGTGCCAGCAGGCAAAGGGGACAGGGGGCTGATGGCTACACCTTC
TRBV6-2/TRBV6-3,TRBJ1-5,many,-,CATRFFGGNSNQPQHF,TGTGCCACAAGGTTTTTTGGAGGGAATAGCAATCAGCCCCAGCATTTT
TRBV27,TRBJ2-2,few,-,CASSLRGAGTGELFF,TGTGCCAGCAGTTTACGGGGTGCGGGCACCGGTGAGCTGTTTTTT
TRBV19,TRBJ2-1,many,TRBD2,CASKGPGTSLNEQFF,TGTGCCAGTAAGGGACCCGGGACTAGCCTCAATGAGCAGTTCTTC
TRBV5-1,TRBJ2-5,many,TRBD1,CASSLAGQGAWETQYF,TGCGCCAGCAGCTTGGCAGGACAGGGGGCCTGGGAGACCCAGTACTTC
TRBV6-2/TRBV6-3,TRBJ2-5,many,-,CASSYSAQTGAKETQYF,TGTGCCAGCAGTTACTCAGCCCAGACGGGTGCCAAAGAGACCCAGTACTTC
TRBV12-3/TRBV12-4,TRBJ2-7,many,-,CASSPTGPSSYEQYF,TGTGCCAGCAGTCCCACAGGACCCTCCTCCTACGAGCAGTACTTC
TRBV10-3,TRBJ2-7,-,-,CAITGLALDQYF,TGTGCCATCACAGGACTCGCTCTCGATCAGTACTTC
TRBV18,TRBJ2-5,many,-,CASSRGDQETQYF,TGTGCCAGCTCACGGGGGGATCAAGAGACCCAGTACTTC
TRBV14,TRBJ2-1,many,TRBD1,CASSQVWDRGDEQFF,TGTGCCAGCAGCCAAGTGTGGGACAGGGGCGATGAGCAGTTCTTC
TRBV10-3,TRBJ2-3,many,-,CAISESSGQTDTQYF,TGTGCCATCAGTGAATCCAGCGGGCAAACAGATACGCAGTATTTT
TRBV5-1,TRBJ2-5,few,TRBD2,CASSLDSGRSETQYF,TGCGCCAGCAGCTTGGACAGCGGGAGGAGCGAGACCCAGTACTTC
TRBV19,TRBJ2-7,-,TRBD1,CASSPDRDRGEQYF,TGTGCCAGTAGTCCTGACAGGGATAGAGGGGAGCAGTACTTC
TRBV27,TRBJ2-5,many,-,CASSQTRVEETQYF,TGTGCCAGCAGTCAGACTAGGGTGGAAGAGACCCAGTACTTC
TRBV20-1,TRBJ2-7,many,-,CSARGYGGFDEQYF,TGCAGTGCTAGAGGGTATGGGGGCTTCGACGAGCAGTACTTC
TRBV12-3/TRBV12-4,TRBJ2-7,few,-,CASGRRVYEHYF,TGTGCCAGCGGCCGCAGGGTCTACGAGCATTACTTC
TRBV6-1,TRBJ2-7,few,-,CASSATSDSAYEQYF,TGTGCCAGCAGTGCTACATCGGACAGTGCCTACGAGCAGTACTTC
TRBV20-1,TRBJ2-5,many,TRBD2,CSASGLAGAETQYF,TGCAGTGCTAGCGGACTAGCGGGAGCAGAGACCCAGTACTTC
TRBV28,TRBJ2-7,medium-sized,-,CASSAATSYEQYF,TGTGCCAGCAGTGCGGCAACCTCCTACGAGCAGTACTTC
TRBV30,TRBJ1-1,-,TRBD1,CAGDRVAEAFF,TGTGCCGGGGACAGGGTGGCTGAAGCTTTCTTT
TRBV6-1,TRBJ2-1,medium-sized,TRBD2,CASSQTGGNEQFF,TGTGCCAGCAGTCAGACGGGGGGGAATGAGCAGTTCTTC
TRBV5-6,TRBJ1-1,-,-,CASSPEARGTEAFF,TGTGCCAGCAGCCCGGAAGCGAGAGGGACTGAAGCTTTCTTT
TRBV30,TRBJ1-3,many,TRBD1,CAWATGAGNTIYF,TGTGCCTGGGCGACAGGGGCCGGAAACACCATATATTTT
TRBV7-2,TRBJ2-2,many,-,CASSLLKGRTGELFF,TGTGCCAGCAGCTTATTAAAAGGGCGCACCGGGGAGCTGTTTTTT
TRBV27,TRBJ1-2,few,TRBD1,CASSHSGGRRVYGYTF,TGTGCCAGCAGCCACTCAGGGGGGCGGAGGGTCTATGGCTACACCTTC
TRBV27,TRBJ1-1,many,-,CASSFGEDTEAFF,TGTGCCAGCAGTTTCGGGGAGGACACTGAAGCTTTCTTT
TRBV6-1,TRBJ2-5,few,-,CASRDRQGSGGFGETQYF,TGTGCCAGCAGGGACCGCCAGGGCAGTGGTGGGTTTGGGGAGACCCAGTACTTC
TRBV30,TRBJ2-5,many,-,CATHRGGGAPETQYF,TGTGCCACCCACAGGGGCGGAGGGGCGCCAGAGACCCAGTACTTC